These 8 T cell receptor beta chains originate from one sample sequenced in a study of T cell repertoires in cytomegalovirus infection (dated by TCRdb to the late 2010s). The sample's treatment or condition label, in plain terms: in vitro stimulation with specific CMV peptide epitopes to enrich CMV-specific T cells. TCRdb records Illumina HiSeq 1500 as the sequencer. The public sequencing data were trimmed at Q25 with fastp and processed into clonotypes with MiXCR by TCRdb, which kept only in-frame beta chains. Merged by CDR3 protein, the rows form single entries marked with the most common genes and DNA. For this sample there are roughly 990,000 distinct CDR3 sequences; roughly 30% appear just once. The top ten constitute about an eighth of the sample. These receptors have no identified antigens. The sample consisted of cultured CD8+ T cells from PBMCs, taken from culture after CMV antigen stimulation. These receptors were obtained from a human donor in good health (CMV status not recorded). Some clones in this sample may be carry-over from other donors' samples.

This clonotype is a singleton in its sample. A read error may account for a junction end that differs from germline. The V call is TRBV12-3 or TRBV12-4, the J call TRBJ2-3; 11 nucleotides line up with TRBD1. The CDR3 has 16 residues. Here the CDR3 DNA reads TGTGTCAGCACTCCTGCCACCGGGACAGGGGGAGATACGCAGTATTTT. It codes for CVSTPATGTGGDTQYF.

The CDR3 here is CASSIDRVLSQETQYF. CDR3 coding DNA: TGTGCCAGCAGTATTGACAGGGTTCTTTCGCAAGAGACCCAGTACTTC. This chain connects TRBV5-6 to TRBJ2-5; 7 bases map to TRBD1. Germline loops: CDR1 SGHDT, CDR2 YYEEEE. CDR3 length equals 16 residues. V gave up 5 bases and J gave up 2 bases; unmatched junction bases: 12.

The chain carries TRBV4-2 and TRBJ1-5, with no clear D. The V gene's germline CDR1 is LGHNA and CDR2 YNFKEQ. The CDR3 runs to 17 residues. Trimming removed 2 bases at V and 10 bases at J, with 24 bases between. The CDR3 loop reads CASSQSTDYPPEAPQHF. The CDR3 DNA follows: TGTGCCAGCAGCCAATCTACTGACTACCCTCCGGAGGCACCCCAGCATTTT.

This clonotype came up a few times. The V call is TRBV7-9, the J call TRBJ2-2; 10 nucleotides match TRBD2. CDR1 is SEHNR and CDR2 is FQNEAQ in the germline V gene (reference sequence). The ends lost 4 bases at V and 3 bases at J; junction bases unmatched: 14. The CDR3 has 19 residues. This CDR3 is CASSSTTGTSVKDTGELFF. The CDR3 nucleotides read TGTGCCAGCAGCTCCACCACCGGGACTAGCGTTAAGGACACCGGGGAGCTGTTTTTT.

A remark on this clonotype: A much more abundant neighbour one base away suggests this may be a read error. The chain combines TRBV7-8 with TRBJ1-4, with 7 bases fitting TRBD1. Germline V gene lookup returns CDR1 SGHVS and CDR2 FQNEAQ. The CDR3 is 14 residues long. The CDR3 here is CVSIAGTENEKLFF. The DNA of the CDR3 is TGTGTCAGCATCGCCGGGACAGAGAATGAAAAACTGTTTTTT.

This clonotype came up many times. This chain connects TRBV12-5 to TRBJ1-5; D is undetermined. Trimming took off 4 bases at V and 3 bases at J, with 4 bases between the two ends. Germline CDR1 reads LGHNT; CDR2 reads FRNRAP. The CDR3 has 12 amino acids. The CDR3 bases are TGTGCTAGTGGTTCCGCCAATCAGCCCCAGCATTTT. The encoded protein is CASGSANQPQHF.

The chain is built from TRBV28 and TRBJ2-7, with D possibly being TRBD1 (6 bases). CDR1 is MDHEN and CDR2 is SYDVKM in the germline V gene. The ends were cut back, 3 bases at V and 2 bases at J, with 17 bases in the middle. This CDR3 spans 16 amino acids. The CDR3 spells CASSFTPDRIAYEQYV. The CDR3 bases are TGTGCCAGCAGTTTTACACCCGACAGGATCGCCTACGAGCAGTACGTC.

This clonotype was detected only a few times. The V call is TRBV6-2 or TRBV6-3, the J call TRBJ1-1; D may be TRBD1 (6 bases). From germline, CDR1 is MNHEY and CDR2 SVGEGT. V lost 5 bases, J lost 0 bases, and 16 bases lay in between. CDR3 size: 16 residues. In DNA form, the CDR3 reads TGTGCCAGCAGTCCGGACAGAGGGGCGATGAACACTGAAGCTTTCTTT. This encodes CASSPDRGAMNTEAFF.